The rows below give T cell receptor beta chains drawn from one sample of a study of shared clonotypes between healthy human individuals. Some clones are missing from TCRdb's copy, which holds only in-frame ones; the method was immunoSEQ multiplex PCR. There are roughly 2.4 million clones in the sample; around 95% occur only once, and less than 0.15% lies in the top ten. The sample comprised naive CD4+ T cells sorted from blood. These receptors were obtained from a man aged 18 to 30 in good health. CDR3s include the opening cysteine and the closing phenylalanine or tryptophan. A D gene is named only where the DNA matches it firmly. The size field is filled for only some rows; it gives once, few, many or a size class.

CDR3nt: TGTGCCAGCACAACCAGCGCAGGGAGCGATGGCTACACCTTC
CDR3aa: CASTTSAGSDGYTF
j_gene: TRBJ1-2
abundance: NA
d_gene: NA
v_gene: TRBV6-1

CDR3nt: TGTGCCTGGGACAATAACAATGAGCAGTTCTTC
CDR3aa: CAWDNNNEQFF
j_gene: TRBJ2-1
abundance: NA
d_gene: NA
v_gene: TRBV30

CDR3nt: TGTGCTAGCAGCTCAACGGGCTCCTGGGAGACCCAGTACTTC
CDR3aa: CASSSTGSWETQYF
j_gene: TRBJ2-5
abundance: NA
d_gene: NA
v_gene: TRBV7-7

CDR3nt: TGTGCCAGCAGCATAAACAATGAGCAGTTCTTC
CDR3aa: CASSINNEQFF
j_gene: TRBJ2-1
abundance: once
d_gene: NA
v_gene: TRBV11-3

CDR3nt: TGTGCCAGCTCACCACTACAGGGCAAGGGAAACACTGAAGCTTTCTTT
CDR3aa: CASSPLQGKGNTEAFF
j_gene: TRBJ1-1
abundance: NA
d_gene: NA
v_gene: TRBV18

CDR3nt: TGTGCCAGCAGTTTAACACAGGCGGATGGCTACACCTTC
CDR3aa: CASSLTQADGYTF
j_gene: TRBJ1-2
abundance: NA
d_gene: NA
v_gene: TRBV28

CDR3nt: TGTGCTAGTGGGCCCCGGGACACTGACAACCCTAAAGAGACCCAGTACTTC
CDR3aa: CASGPRDTDNPKETQYF
j_gene: TRBJ2-5
abundance: NA
d_gene: NA
v_gene: TRBV12-5

CDR3nt: TGTGCCAGCAGCTTAGGCCCGGACTACTACAATGAGCAGTTCTTC
CDR3aa: CASSLGPDYYNEQFF
j_gene: TRBJ2-1
abundance: NA
d_gene: NA
v_gene: TRBV13

CDR3nt: TGTGCCAGCAGCCCAATCGGGACAGGAGACAATCAGCCCCAGCATTTT
CDR3aa: CASSPIGTGDNQPQHF
j_gene: TRBJ1-5
abundance: NA
d_gene: TRBD1
v_gene: TRBV9

CDR3nt: TGTGCCAGTAGTATAACCCTTGGCGAGCAGTACTTC
CDR3aa: CASSITLGEQYF
j_gene: TRBJ2-7
abundance: once
d_gene: NA
v_gene: TRBV19

CDR3nt: TGTGCCAGCATAGATAGACTCTCCTATAATTCACCCCTCCACTTT
CDR3aa: CASIDRLSYNSPLHF
j_gene: TRBJ1-6
abundance: NA
d_gene: NA
v_gene: TRBV28

CDR3nt: TGTGCCAGCGGGCCCGGGACTAGCGCCTACGAGCAGTACTTC
CDR3aa: CASGPGTSAYEQYF
j_gene: TRBJ2-7
abundance: NA
d_gene: TRBD2
v_gene: TRBV7-9

CDR3nt: TGTGCCATCAGTGACGGGTCAACCCTATACGAGCAGTACTTC
CDR3aa: CAISDGSTLYEQYF
j_gene: TRBJ2-7
abundance: once
d_gene: NA
v_gene: TRBV10-3

CDR3nt: TGCGCCAGCAGCTCCCAGGGGGTGGAGAATTCACCCCTCCACTTT
CDR3aa: CASSSQGVENSPLHF
j_gene: TRBJ1-6
abundance: NA
d_gene: TRBD1
v_gene: TRBV5-1

CDR3nt: TGTGCCAGCAGCCGGTCGTGGGGACAAAGCTACACCTTC
CDR3aa: CASSRSWGQSYTF
j_gene: TRBJ1-2
abundance: NA
d_gene: NA
v_gene: TRBV5-4

CDR3nt: TGTGCCAGCAGCCAGGGCGGGGGAAACACCATATATTTT
CDR3aa: CASSQGGGNTIYF
j_gene: TRBJ1-3
abundance: NA
d_gene: NA
v_gene: TRBV11-2

CDR3nt: TGTGCCAGCAGTCGGGACCTTCGGGGGGAAAAACTGTTTTTT
CDR3aa: CASSRDLRGEKLFF
j_gene: TRBJ1-4
abundance: NA
d_gene: NA
v_gene: TRBV6-6

CDR3nt: TGTGCCAGCAGCTTTCGACTAGCCAATGAGCAGTTCTTC
CDR3aa: CASSFRLANEQFF
j_gene: TRBJ2-1
abundance: NA
d_gene: TRBD2
v_gene: TRBV7-9

CDR3nt: TGTGCCAGCAGCTTCCCAGGGGGAGAGACCCAGTACTTC
CDR3aa: CASSFPGGETQYF
j_gene: TRBJ2-5
abundance: NA
d_gene: TRBD1
v_gene: TRBV11-2

CDR3nt: TGTGCCACCAGCAGAGATGACGAGGATGAGCAGTTCTTC
CDR3aa: CATSRDDEDEQFF
j_gene: TRBJ2-1
abundance: NA
d_gene: NA
v_gene: TRBV15

CDR3nt: TGTGCCAGCAGTGAAGCAGGGGGGGGTGATAACTATGGCTACACCTTC
CDR3aa: CASSEAGGGDNYGYTF
j_gene: TRBJ1-2
abundance: NA
d_gene: NA
v_gene: TRBV2

CDR3nt: TGTGCCTGGTCTATTACAGGGTCCAAGGGAAACACCATATATTTT
CDR3aa: CAWSITGSKGNTIYF
j_gene: TRBJ1-3
abundance: NA
d_gene: NA
v_gene: TRBV30

CDR3nt: TGTGCCAGCAGCCCCCAGGTGCTATCCTACGAGCAGTACTTC
CDR3aa: CASSPQVLSYEQYF
j_gene: TRBJ2-7
abundance: NA
d_gene: NA
v_gene: TRBV7-2

CDR3nt: TGTGCCTGGAGTTGGACAGGGGGGAGGCAAGAGACCCAGTACTTC
CDR3aa: CAWSWTGGRQETQYF
j_gene: TRBJ2-5
abundance: NA
d_gene: TRBD1
v_gene: TRBV30

CDR3nt: TGTGCCAGCAGGCCCGGGACAGGGGAAGCTTTCTTT
CDR3aa: CASRPGTGEAFF
j_gene: TRBJ1-1
abundance: NA
d_gene: TRBD1
v_gene: TRBV2

CDR3nt: TGTGCCAGCAGCCTGGGGTCCTACGAGCAGTACTTC
CDR3aa: CASSLGSYEQYF
j_gene: TRBJ2-7
abundance: NA
d_gene: NA
v_gene: TRBV13

CDR3nt: TGCGCCAGCACCAAGCCCCCGCCGGAGCAGTACTTC
CDR3aa: CASTKPPPEQYF
j_gene: TRBJ2-7
abundance: once
d_gene: NA
v_gene: TRBV5-1

CDR3nt: TGTGCCAGCATAGGTTCGTCGGACAGGTCGTACGAGCAGTACTTC
CDR3aa: CASIGSSDRSYEQYF
j_gene: TRBJ2-7
abundance: NA
d_gene: TRBD1
v_gene: TRBV6-5

CDR3nt: TGTGCCAGCAGCCAGAGGTGGCGGGAGGGACCGTTCTTC
CDR3aa: CASSQRWREGPFF
j_gene: TRBJ2-1
abundance: NA
d_gene: TRBD2
v_gene: TRBV27

CDR3nt: TGCGCCAGCAGTGGGGGGATCGAAGATACGCAGTATTTT
CDR3aa: CASSGGIEDTQYF
j_gene: TRBJ2-3
abundance: NA
d_gene: NA
v_gene: TRBV10-1

CDR3nt: TGCGCCAGCAGGCTGACAGGGTTATCGGAGACCCAGTACTTC
CDR3aa: CASRLTGLSETQYF
j_gene: TRBJ2-5
abundance: NA
d_gene: TRBD1
v_gene: TRBV5-1

CDR3nt: TGTGCCAGCAGTGCGGGACACGGGTATAATTCACCCCTCCACTTT
CDR3aa: CASSAGHGYNSPLHF
j_gene: TRBJ1-6
abundance: NA
d_gene: NA
v_gene: TRBV28

CDR3nt: TGCGCCAGCAGCTTCACCGGGACAGGGGTCAATGAGCAGTTCTTC
CDR3aa: CASSFTGTGVNEQFF
j_gene: TRBJ2-1
abundance: NA
d_gene: TRBD1
v_gene: TRBV5-1

CDR3nt: TGCGCCAGCAGCAGGGCCTCTCCCGGGGGAGAGACCCAGTACTTC
CDR3aa: CASSRASPGGETQYF
j_gene: TRBJ2-5
abundance: NA
d_gene: NA
v_gene: TRBV5-1

CDR3nt: TGTGCCAGCAGCTTAGTAGCGGGGGACACCGGGGAGCTGTTTTTT
CDR3aa: CASSLVAGDTGELFF
j_gene: TRBJ2-2
abundance: NA
d_gene: TRBD2
v_gene: TRBV7-2

CDR3nt: TGTGCCAGTAGTATAGCGGGACAGGGGCCCCAAGAGACCCAGTACTTC
CDR3aa: CASSIAGQGPQETQYF
j_gene: TRBJ2-5
abundance: once
d_gene: TRBD1
v_gene: TRBV19

CDR3nt: TGTGCCAGCAGCAGGGGACAGGGGATGAATGGCTACACCTTC
CDR3aa: CASSRGQGMNGYTF
j_gene: TRBJ1-2
abundance: NA
d_gene: TRBD1
v_gene: TRBV7-8

CDR3nt: TGTGCCAGCAGCTTGGTGGTTCATTCAGGAAATCACGAGCAGTACTTC
CDR3aa: CASSLVVHSGNHEQYF
j_gene: TRBJ2-7
abundance: NA
d_gene: NA
v_gene: TRBV5-4

CDR3nt: TGTGCCACCCGAGCGTCCACAGATACGCAGTATTTT
CDR3aa: CATRASTDTQYF
j_gene: TRBJ2-3
abundance: once
d_gene: NA
v_gene: TRBV6-5

CDR3nt: TGTGCCTGGAGTGTACCGGGTCCCAGGGGCAATCAGCAGTTCTTC
CDR3aa: CAWSVPGPRGNQQFF
j_gene: TRBJ2-1
abundance: once
d_gene: NA
v_gene: TRBV30

CDR3nt: TGCGCCAGCAGCTTGGGCAGGGAAGGAAATGAGCAGTTCTTC
CDR3aa: CASSLGREGNEQFF
j_gene: TRBJ2-1
abundance: NA
d_gene: NA
v_gene: TRBV5-1

CDR3nt: TGTGCCTGGAGTGTACTACTGGGGGCTTTCTCCTACGAGCAGTACTTC
CDR3aa: CAWSVLLGAFSYEQYF
j_gene: TRBJ2-7
abundance: NA
d_gene: NA
v_gene: TRBV30

CDR3nt: TGTGCCTGGAGTCGGTCGGGCAGGGAAAGATTCGAGCAGTACTTC
CDR3aa: CAWSRSGRERFEQYF
j_gene: TRBJ2-7
abundance: NA
d_gene: NA
v_gene: TRBV30

CDR3nt: TGTGCCAGCAGCGCACTAGCGGGCACAGATACGCAGTATTTT
CDR3aa: CASSALAGTDTQYF
j_gene: TRBJ2-3
abundance: NA
d_gene: TRBD2
v_gene: TRBV2

CDR3nt: TGTGCCAGCTCACAAGCCACCGGGGCCCATAATTCACCCCTCCACTTT
CDR3aa: CASSQATGAHNSPLHF
j_gene: TRBJ1-6
abundance: NA
d_gene: NA
v_gene: TRBV18

CDR3nt: TGCGCCAGCAGCTTGTTACCGGGACTAGCGGGAGGTTCCCTCGAGCAGTACTTC
CDR3aa: CASSLLPGLAGGSLEQYF
j_gene: TRBJ2-7
abundance: NA
d_gene: TRBD2
v_gene: TRBV5-1

CDR3nt: TGCAGCGTTGAGACGACAGGGGGCACTGAAGCTTTCTTT
CDR3aa: CSVETTGGTEAFF
j_gene: TRBJ1-1
abundance: NA
d_gene: TRBD1
v_gene: TRBV29-1

CDR3nt: TGTGCCAGTAGTATAGGGACAGATACGCAGTATTTT
CDR3aa: CASSIGTDTQYF
j_gene: TRBJ2-3
abundance: NA
d_gene: NA
v_gene: TRBV19

CDR3nt: TGTGCCAGCAGCCTATCTCCCGGGACAGGGGATACGCAGTATTTT
CDR3aa: CASSLSPGTGDTQYF
j_gene: TRBJ2-3
abundance: NA
d_gene: TRBD1
v_gene: TRBV5-6

CDR3nt: TGCGCCAGCAGCTTGGGTGGTCTGAGCAATCAGCCCCAGCATTTT
CDR3aa: CASSLGGLSNQPQHF
j_gene: TRBJ1-5
abundance: NA
d_gene: NA
v_gene: TRBV5-1

CDR3nt: TGTGCCAGCAGCACCGACAGCCCGAACACCGGGGAGCTGTTTTTT
CDR3aa: CASSTDSPNTGELFF
j_gene: TRBJ2-2
abundance: NA
d_gene: NA
v_gene: TRBV6-6

CDR3nt: TGTGCCAGCACCCGGGACAGAATATACAATGAGCAGTTCTTC
CDR3aa: CASTRDRIYNEQFF
j_gene: TRBJ2-1
abundance: NA
d_gene: TRBD1
v_gene: TRBV2